Listed below are T cell receptor beta chains from one sample, sequenced in a study of blood T cell repertoires in COVID-19. Profiling relied on immunoSEQ multiplex PCR, and the TCRdb table lists in-frame clones only, not all of them. This table has about 80,000 clones, around 81% appearing once. What was sequenced was peripheral blood. The receptors stem from a human donor in a cohort sampled during active COVID-19. CDR3s include the opening cysteine and the closing phenylalanine or tryptophan. D genes are given only for firm matches. Clone size appears in some rows only: once, few, many, or a class for an expanded clone.

V gene	clone size	D gene	J gene	CDR3 DNA	CDR3 protein
TRBV6-5	-	TRBD1	TRBJ1-3	TGTGCCAGCAGTACCGACAGGGACTCTGGAAACACCATATATTTT	CASSTDRDSGNTIYF
TRBV7-9	-	TRBD2	TRBJ2-2	TGTGCCAGCAGCCAGGGACTAGCGGGAGGGCCTGCCGGGGAGCTGTTTTTT	CASSQGLAGGPAGELFF
TRBV5-1	-	-	TRBJ1-3	TGCGCCAGCAGCTTGGCGGGGAACCGAAACACCATATATTTT	CASSLAGNRNTIYF
TRBV28	-	-	TRBJ2-7	TGTGCCAGCAGTTTAGGGGGGACTTCCTACGAGCAGTACTTC	CASSLGGTSYEQYF
TRBV13	once	-	TRBJ1-2	TGTGCCAGCAGCTTGGGCAGGTCTAACTATGGCTACACCTTC	CASSLGRSNYGYTF
TRBV29-1	-	-	TRBJ1-2	TGCGGAACACAGGGTGATGGCTACACCTTC	CGTQGDGYTF
TRBV19	-	-	TRBJ1-1	TGTGCCAGTAGTGATCAACAGGTGGTTGATATTGAAGCTTTCTTT	CASSDQQVVDIEAFF
TRBV3-1/TRBV3-2	-	TRBD1	TRBJ2-3	TGTGCCAGCAGCCGCAGGGGGACCGATAGGGCAGATACGCAGTATTTT	CASSRRGTDRADTQYF
TRBV4-1	many	-	TRBJ1-1	TGCGCCAGCAGCCAACCTCTCGACAGGAACACTGAAGCTTTCTTT	CASSQPLDRNTEAFF
TRBV27	once	-	TRBJ2-3	TGTGCCAGCAGTTTAGGCGGTTCAGTGGATACGCAGTATTTT	CASSLGGSVDTQYF
TRBV11-2	-	TRBD2	TRBJ2-3	TGTGCCAGCAGCTTAGGTCTGACGGGAGGGCCGTCGAATACGCAGTATTTT	CASSLGLTGGPSNTQYF
TRBV11-2	-	TRBD1	TRBJ1-2	TGTGCCAGCAGCTTCGGGACAGCCTATGGCTACACCTTC	CASSFGTAYGYTF
TRBV2	-	-	TRBJ1-2	TGTGCCAGCGCGGAGGTACAGGGCGACTATGGCTACACCTTC	CASAEVQGDYGYTF
TRBV2	once	-	TRBJ2-1	TGTGCCAGCAGCCCACATTGGGCGGGACTGTACTCCTACAATGAGCAGTTCTTC	CASSPHWAGLYSYNEQFF
TRBV6-5	-	-	TRBJ2-7	TGTGCCAGCACTCAGGGCTACGAGCAGTACTTC	CASTQGYEQYF
TRBV19	-	-	TRBJ2-7	TGTGCCAGTAGCCCCCGGACGGATTCGGGGTACGAGCAGTACTTC	CASSPRTDSGYEQYF
TRBV24-1	-	TRBD1	TRBJ1-2	TGTGCCACCAGTGATGGGGGGACAGGGCACTATGGCTACACCTTC	CATSDGGTGHYGYTF
TRBV6-6	few	-	TRBJ2-7	TGTGCCAGCAGTTTGGACTGGGACTACGAGCAGTACTTC	CASSLDWDYEQYF
TRBV27	few	-	TRBJ1-5	TGTGCCAGCAGTTTCTTTTCCCCTCACGGTCCTTATAGCAATCAGCCCCAGCATTTT	CASSFFSPHGPYSNQPQHF